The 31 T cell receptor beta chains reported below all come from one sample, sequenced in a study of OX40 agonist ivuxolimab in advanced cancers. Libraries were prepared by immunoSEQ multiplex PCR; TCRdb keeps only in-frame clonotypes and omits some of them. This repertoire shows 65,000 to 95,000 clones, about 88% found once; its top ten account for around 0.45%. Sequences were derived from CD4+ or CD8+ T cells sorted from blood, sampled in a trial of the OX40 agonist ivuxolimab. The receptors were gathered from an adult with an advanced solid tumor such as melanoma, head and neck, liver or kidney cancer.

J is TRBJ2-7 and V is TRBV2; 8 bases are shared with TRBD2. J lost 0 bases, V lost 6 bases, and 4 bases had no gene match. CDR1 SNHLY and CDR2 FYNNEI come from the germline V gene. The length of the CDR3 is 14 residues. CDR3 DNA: TGTGCCAGCAGCCCGGGACTAGGCTCCTACGAGCAGTACTTC. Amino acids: CASSPGLGSYEQYF.

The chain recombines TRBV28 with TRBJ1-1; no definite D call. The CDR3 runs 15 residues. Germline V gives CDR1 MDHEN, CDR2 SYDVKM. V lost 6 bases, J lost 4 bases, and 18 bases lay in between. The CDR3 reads CASSVRTAGFTEAFF. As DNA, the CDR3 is TGTGCCAGCAGCGTTCGAACAGCGGGTTTCACTGAAGCTTTCTTT.

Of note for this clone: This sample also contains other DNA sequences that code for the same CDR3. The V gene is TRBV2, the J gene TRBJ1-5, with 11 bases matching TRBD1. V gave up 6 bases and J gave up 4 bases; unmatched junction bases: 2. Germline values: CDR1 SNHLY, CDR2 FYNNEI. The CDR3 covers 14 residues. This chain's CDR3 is CASSGTGGNQPQHF. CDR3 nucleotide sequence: TGTGCCAGCAGCGGGACAGGGGGTAATCAGCCCCAGCATTTT.

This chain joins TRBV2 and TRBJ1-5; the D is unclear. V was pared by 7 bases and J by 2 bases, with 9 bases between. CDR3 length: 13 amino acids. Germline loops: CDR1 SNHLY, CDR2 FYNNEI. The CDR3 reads CASMEAGNQPQHF. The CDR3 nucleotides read TGTGCCAGCATGGAGGCGGGCAATCAGCCCCAGCATTTT.

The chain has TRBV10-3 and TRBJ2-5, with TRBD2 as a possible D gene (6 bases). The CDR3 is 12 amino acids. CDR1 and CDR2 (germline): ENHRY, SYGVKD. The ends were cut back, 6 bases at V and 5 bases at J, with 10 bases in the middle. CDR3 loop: CAIREGGETQYF. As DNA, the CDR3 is TGTGCCATCAGGGAGGGCGGCGAGACCCAGTACTTC.

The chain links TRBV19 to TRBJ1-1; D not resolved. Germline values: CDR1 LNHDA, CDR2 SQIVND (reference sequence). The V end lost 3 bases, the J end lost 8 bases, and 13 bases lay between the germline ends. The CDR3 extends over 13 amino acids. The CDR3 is CASSISPRREAFF. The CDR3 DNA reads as TGTGCCAGTAGTATCTCCCCGCGCCGAGAAGCTTTCTTT.

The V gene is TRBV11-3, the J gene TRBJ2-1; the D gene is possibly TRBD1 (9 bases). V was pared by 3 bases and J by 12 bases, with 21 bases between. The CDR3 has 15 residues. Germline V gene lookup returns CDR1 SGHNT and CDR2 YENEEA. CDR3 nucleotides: TGTGCCAGCAGCTTTAGCGGGACAGGGAAGGAAGTGCAGTTCTTC. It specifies CASSFSGTGKEVQFF.

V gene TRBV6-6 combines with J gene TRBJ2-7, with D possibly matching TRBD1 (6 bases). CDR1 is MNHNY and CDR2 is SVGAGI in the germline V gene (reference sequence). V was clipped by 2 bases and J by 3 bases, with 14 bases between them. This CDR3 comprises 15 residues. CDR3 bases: TGTGCCAGCAGTTACCCTATTTCGACAGGCTACGAGCAGTACTTC. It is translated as CASSYPISTGYEQYF.

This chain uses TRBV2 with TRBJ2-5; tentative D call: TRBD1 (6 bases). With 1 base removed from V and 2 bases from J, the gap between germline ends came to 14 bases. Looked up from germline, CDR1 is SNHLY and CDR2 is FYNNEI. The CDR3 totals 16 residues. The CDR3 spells CASSEERGSIQETQYF. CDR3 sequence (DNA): TGTGCCAGCAGTGAAGAGAGGGGGTCCATTCAAGAGACCCAGTACTTC.

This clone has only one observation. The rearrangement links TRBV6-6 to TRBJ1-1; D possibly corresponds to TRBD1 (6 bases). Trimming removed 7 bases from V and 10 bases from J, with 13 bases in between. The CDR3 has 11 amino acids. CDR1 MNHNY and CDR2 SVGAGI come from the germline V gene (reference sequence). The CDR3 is CASTKGVGAFF. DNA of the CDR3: TGTGCCAGCACCAAGGGGGTAGGAGCTTTCTTT.

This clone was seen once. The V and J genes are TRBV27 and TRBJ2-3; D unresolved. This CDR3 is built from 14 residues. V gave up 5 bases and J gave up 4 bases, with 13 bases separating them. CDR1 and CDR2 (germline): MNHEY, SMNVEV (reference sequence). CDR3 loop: CASSPWQGSDTQYF. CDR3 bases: TGTGCCAGCAGTCCGTGGCAAGGGTCAGATACGCAGTATTTT.

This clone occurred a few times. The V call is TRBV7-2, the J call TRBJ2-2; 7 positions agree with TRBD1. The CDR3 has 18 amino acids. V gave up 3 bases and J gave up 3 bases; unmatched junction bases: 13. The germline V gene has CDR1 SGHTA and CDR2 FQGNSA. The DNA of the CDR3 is TGTGCCAGCAGCTTGGGACGGGACAGAACTTTGTACACCGGGGAGCTGTTTTTT. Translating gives CASSLGRDRTLYTGELFF.

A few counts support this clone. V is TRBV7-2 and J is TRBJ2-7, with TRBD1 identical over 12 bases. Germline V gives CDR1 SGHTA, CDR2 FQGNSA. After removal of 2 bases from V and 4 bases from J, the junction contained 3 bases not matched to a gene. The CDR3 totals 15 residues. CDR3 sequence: CASSLWGQGAYEQYF. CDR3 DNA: TGTGCCAGCAGCTTATGGGGACAGGGGGCTTACGAGCAGTACTTC.

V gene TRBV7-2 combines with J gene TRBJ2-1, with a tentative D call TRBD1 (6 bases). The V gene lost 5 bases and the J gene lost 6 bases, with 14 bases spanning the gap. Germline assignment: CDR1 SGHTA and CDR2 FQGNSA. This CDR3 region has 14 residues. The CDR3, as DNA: TGTGCCAGCAGCCCCGTAAGGGGGAGCAATGAGCAGTTCTTC. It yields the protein CASSPVRGSNEQFF.

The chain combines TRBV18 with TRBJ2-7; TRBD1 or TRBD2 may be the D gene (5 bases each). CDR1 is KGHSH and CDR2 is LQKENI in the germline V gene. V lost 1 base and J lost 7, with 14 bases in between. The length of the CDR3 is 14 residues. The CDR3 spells CASSPRQGSGEQYF. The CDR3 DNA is TGTGCCAGCTCACCACGGCAGGGTTCGGGAGAGCAGTACTTC.

The CDR3 bases are TGTGCCAGCAGCTTAGGGTTGTATAGCAATCAGCCCCAGCATTTT. Protein product: CASSLGLYSNQPQHF. The rearrangement uses TRBV11-2 and TRBJ1-5; D gene uncertain. V gave up 1 base and J gave up 0 bases, with 7 bases separating them. The length of the CDR3 is 15 residues. Germline V gene sequence: CDR1 SGHAT, CDR2 FQNNGV.

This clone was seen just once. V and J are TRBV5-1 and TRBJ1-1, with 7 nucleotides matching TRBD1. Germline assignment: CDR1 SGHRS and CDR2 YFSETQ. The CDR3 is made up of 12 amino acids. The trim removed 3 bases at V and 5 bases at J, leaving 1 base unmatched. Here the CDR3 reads CASSSQGTEAFF. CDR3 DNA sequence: TGCGCCAGCAGCTCACAGGGGACTGAAGCTTTCTTT. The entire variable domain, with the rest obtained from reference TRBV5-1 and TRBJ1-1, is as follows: KAGVTQTPRYLIKTRGQQVTLSCSPISGHRSVSWYQQTPGQGLQFLFEYFSETQRNKGNFPGRFSGRQFSNSRSEMNVSTLELGDSALYLCASSSQGTEAFFGQGTRLTVV.

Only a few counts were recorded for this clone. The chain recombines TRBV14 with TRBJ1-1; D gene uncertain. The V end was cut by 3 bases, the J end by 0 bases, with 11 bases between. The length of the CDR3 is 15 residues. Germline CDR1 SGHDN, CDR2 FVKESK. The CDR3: CASSHRLGMNTEAFF. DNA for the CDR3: TGTGCCAGCAGCCATCGCCTCGGGATGAACACTGAAGCTTTCTTT.

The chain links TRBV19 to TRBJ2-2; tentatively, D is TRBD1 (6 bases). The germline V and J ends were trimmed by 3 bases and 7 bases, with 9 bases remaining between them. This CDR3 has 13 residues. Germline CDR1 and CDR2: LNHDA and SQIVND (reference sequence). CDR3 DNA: TGTGCCAGTAGTATCGAGGGGGTCGGGGAGCTGTTTTTT. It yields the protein CASSIEGVGELFF.

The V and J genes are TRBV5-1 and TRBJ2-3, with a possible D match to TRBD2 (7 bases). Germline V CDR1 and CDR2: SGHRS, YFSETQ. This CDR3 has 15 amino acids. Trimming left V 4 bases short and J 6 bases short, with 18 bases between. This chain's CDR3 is CASSRVGGAFDTQYF. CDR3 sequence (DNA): TGCGCCAGCAGCAGAGTTGGGGGGGCGTTCGATACGCAGTATTTT.

Written as DNA, the CDR3 is TGTGCCAGCGGCTGGGTCAAGACCCAGTACTTC. Residues: CASGWVKTQYF. The gene calls are TRBV6-5 and TRBJ2-5; no clear D. V shed 8 bases and J shed 6 bases, with 10 bases lying between them. The CDR3 contains 11 residues. Looked up from germline, CDR1 is MNHEY and CDR2 is SVGAGI.

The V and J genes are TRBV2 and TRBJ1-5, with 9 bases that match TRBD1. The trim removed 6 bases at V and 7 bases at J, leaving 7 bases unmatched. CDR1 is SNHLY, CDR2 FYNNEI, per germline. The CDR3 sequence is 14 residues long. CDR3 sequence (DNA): TGTGCCAGCAGGGGGGACAGGGACATGCAGCCCCAGCATTTT. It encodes CASRGDRDMQPQHF.

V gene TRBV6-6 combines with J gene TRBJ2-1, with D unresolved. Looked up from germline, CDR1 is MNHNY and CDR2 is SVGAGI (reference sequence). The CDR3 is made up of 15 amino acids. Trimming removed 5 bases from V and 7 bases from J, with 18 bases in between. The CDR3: CASSQISGALNEQFF. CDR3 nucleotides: TGTGCCAGCAGTCAGATTAGTGGAGCTTTAAATGAGCAGTTCTTC.

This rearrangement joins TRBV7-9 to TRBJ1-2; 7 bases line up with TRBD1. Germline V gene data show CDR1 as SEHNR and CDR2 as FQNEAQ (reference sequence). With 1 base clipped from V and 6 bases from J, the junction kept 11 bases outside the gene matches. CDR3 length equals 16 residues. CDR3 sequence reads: CASSLGAFLGGHGYTF. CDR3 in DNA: TGTGCCAGCAGCTTAGGAGCGTTCTTAGGGGGCCATGGCTACACCTTC.

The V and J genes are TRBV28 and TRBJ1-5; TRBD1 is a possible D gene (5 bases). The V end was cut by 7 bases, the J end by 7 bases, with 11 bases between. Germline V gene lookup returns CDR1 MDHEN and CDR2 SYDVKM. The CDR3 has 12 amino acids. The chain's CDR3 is CASMGVGQPQHF. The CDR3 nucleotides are TGTGCCAGCATGGGGGTCGGGCAGCCCCAGCATTTT.

The CDR3 sequence is CATSREGRETQYF. Here the CDR3 DNA reads TGTGCCACCAGCAGAGAAGGGAGAGAGACCCAGTACTTC. The V gene is TRBV15, the J gene TRBJ2-5; D might be TRBD2 (5 bases). CDR1 is LNHNV and CDR2 is YYDKDF in the germline V gene (reference sequence). The V gene lost 0 bases and the J gene lost 4 bases, with 6 bases spanning the gap. The CDR3 length is 13 residues.

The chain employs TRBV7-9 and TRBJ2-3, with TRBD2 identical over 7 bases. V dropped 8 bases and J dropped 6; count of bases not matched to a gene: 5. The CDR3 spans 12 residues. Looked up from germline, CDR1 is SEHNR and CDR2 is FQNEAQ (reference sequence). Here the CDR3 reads CASGGSGDTQYF. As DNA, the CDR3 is TGTGCCAGCGGGGGTAGCGGGGATACGCAGTATTTT.

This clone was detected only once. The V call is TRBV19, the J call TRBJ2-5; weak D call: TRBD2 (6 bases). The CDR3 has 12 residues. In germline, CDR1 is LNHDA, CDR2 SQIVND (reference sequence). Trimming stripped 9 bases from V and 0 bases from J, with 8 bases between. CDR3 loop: CASRDYQETQYF. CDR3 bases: TGTGCCAGCCGGGACTACCAAGAGACCCAGTACTTC.

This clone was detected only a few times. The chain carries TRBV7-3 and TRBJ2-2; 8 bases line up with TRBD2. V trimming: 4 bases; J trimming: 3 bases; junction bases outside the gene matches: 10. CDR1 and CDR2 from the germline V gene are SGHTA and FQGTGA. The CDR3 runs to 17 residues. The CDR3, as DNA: TGTGCCAGCAGCTCCCAAGATCGGGGGGGCGACACCGGGGAGCTGTTTTTT. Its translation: CASSSQDRGGDTGELFF.

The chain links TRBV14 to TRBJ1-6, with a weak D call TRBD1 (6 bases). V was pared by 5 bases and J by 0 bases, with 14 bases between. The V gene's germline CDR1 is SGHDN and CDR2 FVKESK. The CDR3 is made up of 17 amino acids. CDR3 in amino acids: CASSSDRLSSYNSPLHF. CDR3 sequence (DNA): TGTGCCAGCAGCAGCGACAGGCTCAGCTCCTATAATTCACCCCTCCACTTT. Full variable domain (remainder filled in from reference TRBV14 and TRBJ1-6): EAGVTQFPSHSVIEKGQTVTLRCDPISGHDNLYWYRRVMGKEIKFLLHFVKESKQDESGMPNNRFLAERTGGTYSTLKVQPAELEDSGVYFCASSSDRLSSYNSPLHFGNGTRLTVT.

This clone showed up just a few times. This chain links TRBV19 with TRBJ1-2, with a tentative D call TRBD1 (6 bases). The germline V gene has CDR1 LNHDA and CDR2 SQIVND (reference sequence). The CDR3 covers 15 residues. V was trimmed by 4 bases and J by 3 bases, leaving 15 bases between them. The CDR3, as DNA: TGTGCCAGTAGTACCGGGGGGGCAGAGGACTATGGCTACACCTTC. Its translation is CASSTGGAEDYGYTF.